The following is a T cell receptor beta chain sequence with its context. The data derive from a study of radiation and T cells in renal cell carcinoma. The CDR3 is made up of 13 amino acids. Deletions cut 5 bases from V and 8 bases from J, with 13 bases between. The germline V gene encodes CDR1 SNHLY and CDR2 FYNNEI. The time point: blood 2 weeks post-SBRT. As to treatment: 15 Gy SBRT to primary tumor, nephrectomy 4 weeks later. The patient's renal cell carcinoma had clear cell pathology. Profiled with immunoSEQ multiplex PCR; TCRdb holds only in-frame clones, not every one. This sample has more than 100,000 clones; 88% occur once, and the top ten carry 5.8%.

This chain joins TRBV2 and TRBJ2-4; no firm D call. This TCR came from a woman in her 70s with renal cell carcinoma. The sample consisted of blood, taken from a patient whose treatment included radiotherapy and nephrectomy. CDR3 DNA sequence: TGTGCCAGCAGTCCCCTGTCGGCGGACATTCAGTACTTC. It encodes CASSPLSADIQYF.